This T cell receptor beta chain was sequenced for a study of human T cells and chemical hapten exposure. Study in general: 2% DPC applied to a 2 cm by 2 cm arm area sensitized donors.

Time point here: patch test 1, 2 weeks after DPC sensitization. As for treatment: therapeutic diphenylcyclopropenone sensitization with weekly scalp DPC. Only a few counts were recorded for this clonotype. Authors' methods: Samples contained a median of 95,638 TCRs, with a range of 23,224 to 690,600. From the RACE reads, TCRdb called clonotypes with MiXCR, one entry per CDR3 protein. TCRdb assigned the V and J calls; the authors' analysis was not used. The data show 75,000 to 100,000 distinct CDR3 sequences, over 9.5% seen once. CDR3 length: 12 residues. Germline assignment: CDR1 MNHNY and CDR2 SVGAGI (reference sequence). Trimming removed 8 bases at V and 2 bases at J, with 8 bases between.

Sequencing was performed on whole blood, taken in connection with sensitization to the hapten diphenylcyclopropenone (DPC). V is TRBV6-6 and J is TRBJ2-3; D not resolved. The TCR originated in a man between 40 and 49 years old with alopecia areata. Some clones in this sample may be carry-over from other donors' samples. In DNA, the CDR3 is TGTGCCAGCGCTGCAGTCACAGATACGCAGTATTTT. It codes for CASAAVTDTQYF.